This record covers a single T cell receptor beta chain. The antigen remains unidentified. In the source study's methods: It was from CDR3 differences across clinicopathological groups that a distant-metastasis classifier for papillary thyroid cancer was built. TCRdb re-analyzed the PCR reads using MiXCR. For this entry, the V and J calls and clone size follow TCRdb and not the study's own pipeline. The sample shows 20,000 to 25,000 clones, about a quarter of them seen only once. Trimming removed 2 bases at V and 3 bases at J, with 14 bases between. The germline CDR1 and CDR2 sequences are KGHSH and LQKENI. The CDR3 runs 15 residues. No patient had received any treatment before thyroid surgery. The sample is drawn from a study of metastatic and nonmetastatic thyroid tumors. Study summary: Across blood and tumor or nodule tissue, repertoires from malignant and benign thyroid patients were compared with one another.

Study results and caveats: The study reportedly found significantly higher TCR beta diversity in malignant thyroid tumors than benign nodules, in blood and tumor.

The chain uses TRBV18 and TRBJ2-7; D not resolved. The receptor was isolated from a female donor with papillary thyroid cancer or a benign thyroid nodule (not recorded which). Some clones in this sample may be carry-over from other donors' samples. The sequenced material came from tumor tissue. The CDR3 here is CASSPTGQSYYEQYF. CDR3 nucleotide sequence: TGTGCCAGCTCACCAACTGGGCAGTCCTACTACGAGCAGTACTTC.